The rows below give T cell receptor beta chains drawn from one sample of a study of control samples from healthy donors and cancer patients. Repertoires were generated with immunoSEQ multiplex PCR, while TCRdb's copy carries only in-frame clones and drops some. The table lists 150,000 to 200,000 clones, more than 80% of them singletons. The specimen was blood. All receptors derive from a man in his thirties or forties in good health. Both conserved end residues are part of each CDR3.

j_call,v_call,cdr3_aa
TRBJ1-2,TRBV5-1,CASSWGDRGYGYTF
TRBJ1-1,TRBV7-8,CASSPLRIGGHTEAFF
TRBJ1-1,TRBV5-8,CASSPNPTWATEAFF
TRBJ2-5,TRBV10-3,CATGRGWDQETQYF
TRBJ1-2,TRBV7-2,CASSSLPGYQGGFYGYTF
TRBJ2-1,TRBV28,CASRGQGQVYNEQFF
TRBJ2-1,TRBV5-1,CASSLVAYNEQFF
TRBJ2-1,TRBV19,CASSIDSRGTYNEQFF
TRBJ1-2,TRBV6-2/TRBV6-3,CASSFRSRTEVYGYTF
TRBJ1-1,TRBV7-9,CASSLISHLHTEAFF
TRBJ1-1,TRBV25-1,CASSDWGDTEAFF
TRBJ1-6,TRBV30,CAWRDRGDSPLHF
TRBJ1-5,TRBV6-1,CASSEGRLNQPQHF
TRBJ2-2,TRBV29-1,CSVSFGLTSATGELFF
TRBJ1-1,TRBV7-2,CASSPRQGTEAFF
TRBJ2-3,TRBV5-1,CASSLAGDTQYF
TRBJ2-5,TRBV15,CATSDRGRETQYF
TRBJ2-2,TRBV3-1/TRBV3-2,CASSLGLAGNTGELFF
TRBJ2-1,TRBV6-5,CASTVGQGAYNEQFF
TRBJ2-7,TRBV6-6,CASSYSWAFEQYF
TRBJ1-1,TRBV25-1,CASSAPGRNTEAFF
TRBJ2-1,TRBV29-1,CSIWRGARENEQFF
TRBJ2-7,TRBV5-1,CASSLGHGGQYF
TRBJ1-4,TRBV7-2,CASSLTATEKLFF
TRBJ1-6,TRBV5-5,CASSFEQGLSPLHF
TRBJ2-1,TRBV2,CASSSFQGPFDNEQFF
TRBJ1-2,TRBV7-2,CASSYGREALSYTF
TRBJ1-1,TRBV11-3,CASSLGGDGAMNTEAFF
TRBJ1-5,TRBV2,CASSGDRGIVPQHF
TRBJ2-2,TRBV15,CATSRSGGRNTGELFF
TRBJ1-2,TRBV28,CASSLYPNYGYTF
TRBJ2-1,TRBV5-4,CASSLEAASYNEQFF
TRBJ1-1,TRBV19,CASKWGGNTEAFF
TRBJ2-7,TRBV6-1,CASSDGGQYF
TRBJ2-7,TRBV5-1,CASSLRSESTFSYEQYF
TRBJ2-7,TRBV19,CASSIQLFSYEQYF
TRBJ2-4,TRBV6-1,CASSEASGLNIQYF
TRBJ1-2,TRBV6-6,CASSSMGQGAPRSYTF
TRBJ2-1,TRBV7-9,CASSVQRERYNEQFF
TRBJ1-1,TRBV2,CASRGQMNTEAFF
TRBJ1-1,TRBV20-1,CSARVNTEAFF
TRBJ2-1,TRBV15,CATGQAGYNEQFF
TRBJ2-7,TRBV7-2,CASSLDFVYATGGRNEQYF
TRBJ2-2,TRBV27,CASSWGGLANTGELFF
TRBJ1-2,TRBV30,CAWSKGPGLGYYGYTF
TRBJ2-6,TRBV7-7,CASSLMGCNSGANVLTF
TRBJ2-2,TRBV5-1,CASSSGWGTGELFF
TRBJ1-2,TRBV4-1,CASSPQQGGRANYGYTF
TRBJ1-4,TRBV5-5,CASSLELQGEKLFF
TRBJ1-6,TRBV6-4,CASSDSWGSSYNSPLHF
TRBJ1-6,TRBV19,CASSPRTEYNSPLHF
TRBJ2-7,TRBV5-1,CASSLDARTYEQYF
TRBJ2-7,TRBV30,CAWSAGVHYEQYF
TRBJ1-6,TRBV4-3,CASSQGVGDSPLHF
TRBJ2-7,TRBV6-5,CATGGQGDVEQYF
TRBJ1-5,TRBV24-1,CATSDFHTAHRLNQPQHF
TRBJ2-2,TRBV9,CASSAGTRHTGELFF
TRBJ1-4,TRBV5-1,CASSLETGANEKLFF
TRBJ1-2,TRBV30,CAWTTGAGYTF
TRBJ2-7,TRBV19,CASSIARGLGGRHEQYF